This entry lists 29 T cell receptor beta chains sequenced from one sample in a study of blood T cell repertoires in COVID-19. Clones were sequenced by immunoSEQ multiplex PCR, and TCRdb holds only the in-frame ones, with some missing. This sample has roughly 250,000 clones; about nine tenths occur once, and the top ten carry 3%. The sample comprised PBMCs or T cells enriched from blood (not recorded which). The receptors originated from a woman in her 50s who had recovered from COVID-19.

The chain carries TRBV18 and TRBJ1-2; D might be TRBD1 (5 bases). Germline V gene lookup returns CDR1 KGHSH and CDR2 LQKENI. The CDR3 totals 14 residues. V was shortened by 2 bases and J by 1 base, with 8 bases between the two germline ends. In DNA form, the CDR3 reads TGTGCCAGCTCACCAATGGACAATAACTATGGCTACACCTTC. This gives the protein CASSPMDNNYGYTF.

The chain employs TRBV7-3 and TRBJ2-4, with D unresolved. Trimming shortened V by 5 bases and J by 2 bases, and 10 bases separated the two germline ends. The germline V gene has CDR1 SGHTA and CDR2 FQGTGA. The CDR3 has 14 amino acids. Here the CDR3 DNA reads TGTGCCAGCAGCCCCGGTCTATCCAAAAACATTCAGTACTTC. Translating gives CASSPGLSKNIQYF. Supplemented by reference TRBV7-3 and TRBJ2-4, the full variable domain reads GAGVSQTPSNKVTEKGKYVELRCDPISGHTALYWYRQSLGQGPEFLIYFQGTGAADDSGLPNDRFFAVRPEGSVSTLKIQRTERGDSAVYLCASSPGLSKNIQYFGAGTRLSVL.

The chain couples TRBV20-1 to TRBJ2-7, with a weak D call TRBD1 (8 bases). Germline V gene sequence: CDR1 DFQATT, CDR2 SNEGSKA (reference sequence). Trimming cost V 3 bases and J 3 bases, with 12 bases left between them. The CDR3 length is 13 residues. This chain's CDR3 is CSASNRGGYEQYF. In DNA form, the CDR3 reads TGCAGTGCTAGTAACAGGGGGGGCTACGAGCAGTACTTC.

The J gene is TRBJ2-1, the V gene TRBV7-2; 8 nucleotides line up with TRBD2. Trimming removed 5 bases from V and 7 bases from J; junction bases left unmatched: 10. The CDR3 has 15 residues. The germline V gene has CDR1 SGHTA and CDR2 FQGNSA. The CDR3 here is CASSSLAGIVNEQFF. CDR3 DNA: TGTGCCAGCAGCAGCTTAGCGGGAATCGTAAATGAGCAGTTCTTC.

The chain joins TRBV29-1 to TRBJ2-1; D is unclear. The CDR3 is 12 residues long. The germline gives CDR1 SQVTM, CDR2 ANQGSEA. The V and J ends lost 3 bases and 3 bases respectively, with 6 bases between them. The CDR3 DNA reads as TGCAGCGTTGAGGCCCTCTACAATGAGCAGTTCTTC. This gives the protein CSVEALYNEQFF.

This clone was observed a single time. This chain connects TRBV19 to TRBJ2-1; D is uncertain. Germline V CDR1 and CDR2: LNHDA, SQIVND (reference sequence). The CDR3 extends over 14 amino acids. Trimming took off 6 bases at V and 0 bases at J, with 9 bases between the two ends. The CDR3 loop reads CASSRGNSYNEQFF. CDR3 coding DNA: TGTGCCAGTAGCCGAGGAAACTCCTACAATGAGCAGTTCTTC.

This clone was found once. The rearrangement uses TRBV27 and TRBJ2-2; 7 nucleotides match TRBD2. Trimming at V came to 5 bases and at J to 6 bases, leaving 9 bases not matched to a gene. Germline values: CDR1 MNHEY, CDR2 SMNVEV (reference sequence). The CDR3 has 15 amino acids. DNA of the CDR3: TGTGCCAGCAGTACCTGGACGGGGGGTGCCGGGGAGCTGTTTTTT. Protein: CASSTWTGGAGELFF.

J is TRBJ2-1 and V is TRBV7-9; TRBD2 matches at 12 bases. The CDR3 runs to 18 residues. Germline CDR1 SEHNR, CDR2 FQNEAQ (reference sequence). The V gene end was trimmed by 4 bases and the J gene end by 4 bases; junction bases not matched to a gene: 11. The CDR3 loop reads CASSSFRTSGAVYNEQFF. Here the CDR3 DNA reads TGTGCCAGCAGCTCCTTTCGGACTAGCGGGGCCGTATACAATGAGCAGTTCTTC.

V usage is TRBV28 and J usage is TRBJ1-2; TRBD1 agrees at 9 bases. This CDR3 has 15 residues. CDR1 and CDR2 (germline): MDHEN, SYDVKM. V lost 3 bases and J lost 2; bases outside the gene matches: 4. The CDR3 sequence: CASSFGGQGNYGYTF. The CDR3 region has the DNA TGTGCCAGCAGTTTTGGGGGACAGGGAAACTATGGCTACACCTTC.

This clone was detected only once. The genes are TRBV30 and TRBJ1-5, with D tentatively TRBD1 (5 bases). Germline CDR1 is GTSNPN and CDR2 is SVGIG (reference sequence). The CDR3 is 15 amino acids. Trimming removed 3 bases from V and 2 bases from J, with 14 bases in between. CDR3 amino acids: CAWRDDSQGNQPQHF. The CDR3 coding sequence is TGTGCCTGGAGGGATGACAGCCAGGGCAATCAGCCCCAGCATTTT.

The chain joins TRBV28 to TRBJ1-5, with D maybe TRBD1 (5 bases). Trimming removed 7 bases from V and 3 bases from J, with 19 bases in between. The CDR3 has 16 residues. Germline lookup yields CDR1 MDHEN and CDR2 SYDVKM. The CDR3 nucleotides read TGTGCCAGCACCACTGGACGGACAACATACAATCAGCCCCAGCATTTT. Protein product: CASTTGRTTYNQPQHF.

This chain joins TRBV30 and TRBJ2-3; maybe TRBD2 (6 bases). Germline assignment: CDR1 GTSNPN and CDR2 SVGIG (reference sequence). Trimming took 0 bases from V and 1 from J, leaving 8 bases between them. This CDR3 is 14 amino acids long. As DNA, the CDR3 is TGTGCCTGGAGTGTATTAGCGGGCACAGATACGCAGTATTTT. It yields the protein CAWSVLAGTDTQYF.

The J gene is TRBJ2-3, the V gene TRBV27; no clear D. Trimming removed 5 bases from V and 2 bases from J, with 5 bases in between. Germline CDR1 MNHEY, CDR2 SMNVEV (reference sequence). The CDR3 runs 12 residues. The DNA for the CDR3 is TGTGCCAGCAGTACTCACACAGATACGCAGTATTTT. Translated: CASSTHTDTQYF.

This clone was counted only a few times. This chain links TRBV5-1 with TRBJ2-7; 8 bases fit TRBD1. Germline V gene data show CDR1 as SGHRS and CDR2 as YFSETQ. Germline trimming cut 4 bases from V and 4 bases from J; bases unmatched to any gene: 13. The CDR3 is made up of 16 amino acids. The CDR3 nucleotides are TGCGCCAGCAGCCTGGCCGGGCAGGGGGCGGCGTACGAGCAGTACTTC. Its protein is CASSLAGQGAAYEQYF.

The CDR3 nucleotides are TGTGCCAGCAGTTACTCTAAGGGAGGGGGCTACACCTTC. This codes for CASSYSKGGGYTF. V is TRBV6-5 and J is TRBJ1-2; D uncertain. The V end lost 0 bases, the J end lost 8 bases, and 10 bases lay between the germline ends. The CDR3 has 13 residues. Germline values: CDR1 MNHEY, CDR2 SVGAGI.

The genes are TRBV28 and TRBJ2-5; TRBD1 agrees at 7 bases. This CDR3 is 18 amino acids long. Germline trimming cut 3 bases from V and 2 bases from J; bases unmatched to any gene: 15. Looked up from germline, CDR1 is MDHEN and CDR2 is SYDVKM. The CDR3 here is CASSFPLVRDRQQETQYF. The CDR3 DNA sequence: TGTGCCAGCAGTTTTCCCCTTGTCCGGGACAGACAACAAGAGACCCAGTACTTC.

The rearrangement joins TRBV19 to TRBJ2-1; TRBD2 agrees at 8 bases. After removal of 3 bases from V and 1 base from J, the junction contained 5 bases not matched to a gene. The CDR3 consists of 16 residues. Germline V gene sequence: CDR1 LNHDA, CDR2 SQIVND (reference sequence). CDR3 nucleotide sequence: TGTGCCAGTAGTATCGTGGTAGCGGGGTCCTACAATGAGCAGTTCTTC. Translation gives CASSIVVAGSYNEQFF.

This clone was seen a handful of times. J is TRBJ2-2 and V is TRBV5-4; TRBD2 agrees at 7 bases. V was pared by 0 bases and J by 5 bases, with 7 bases of the junction left unmatched. This CDR3 is 16 amino acids long. Germline-derived CDR1 and CDR2 are SGHNT and YYREEE (reference sequence). The chain's CDR3 is CASSLEGGSRTGELFF. CDR3 nucleotide sequence: TGTGCCAGCAGCTTGGAGGGCGGGAGTCGGACCGGGGAGCTGTTTTTT.

This clone has just one count. The gene calls are TRBV21-1 and TRBJ1-5; the D call in the table, TRBD1, was not verified against the DNA. TRBV21-1 counts as a pseudogene. The CDR3 consists of 14 residues. The CDR3 sequence: CASSLQGSYQPQHF. CDR3 bases: TGTGCCAGCAGCCTACAGGGATCCTATCAGCCCCAGCATTTT.

The chain employs TRBV6-2 or TRBV6-3 and TRBJ2-5, with D possibly TRBD2 on 6 matching bases. This CDR3 is built from 12 residues. The V and J ends lost 2 bases and 5 bases respectively, with 6 bases between them. CDR1 and CDR2 (germline): MNHEY, SVGEGT. CDR3 region: CASSYREETQYF. CDR3 bases: TGTGCCAGCAGTTACCGGGAGGAGACCCAGTACTTC.

This clone appeared once. The chain uses TRBV15 and TRBJ1-1; TRBD1 is a possible D gene (5 bases). The CDR3 runs 15 residues. Germline V gene sequence: CDR1 LNHNV, CDR2 YYDKDF (reference sequence). With 0 bases removed from V and 5 bases from J, the gap between germline ends came to 13 bases. The CDR3, as DNA: TGTGCCACCAGCAGAGATTTTGGGGCTACAACTGAAGCTTTCTTT. Encoded protein: CATSRDFGATTEAFF. Variable domain in full (rest from reference TRBV15 and TRBJ1-1): DAMVIQNPRYQVTQFGKPVTLSCSQTLNHNVMYWYQQKSSQAPKLLFHYYDKDFNNEADTPDNFQSRRPNTSFCFLDIRSPGLGDTAMYLCATSRDFGATTEAFFGQGTRLTVV.

The DNA for the CDR3 is TGTGCCAGCAGTCTCCTACTAGCGAATGAGCAGTTCTTC. Its translation is CASSLLLANEQFF. The J gene is TRBJ2-1, the V gene TRBV27; 7 bases are a match to TRBD2. Per the germline V gene, CDR1 is MNHEY and CDR2 is SMNVEV (reference sequence). The CDR3 consists of 13 residues. Trimming took 5 bases from V and 7 from J; bases not matched to a gene: 5.

The chain links TRBV6-5 to TRBJ2-3; 7 bases match TRBD1. The CDR3 covers 16 residues. Trimming at V came to 1 base and at J to 7 bases, leaving 11 bases not matched to a gene. The germline CDR1 and CDR2 sequences are MNHEY and SVGAGI. CDR3 protein: CASSYYPVAGGNTQYF. CDR3 bases: TGTGCCAGCAGTTACTATCCCGTGGCAGGGGGTAATACGCAGTATTTT.

The chain uses TRBV7-2 and TRBJ2-7; D is possibly TRBD2 (5 bases). The CDR3 is made up of 13 amino acids. Germline V lookup: CDR1 SGHTA, CDR2 FQGNSA. With 5 bases removed from V and 6 bases from J, the gap between germline ends came to 14 bases. In DNA, the CDR3 is TGTGCCAGCAGCCCCTATTCAGCGGCCGAGCAGTACTTC. Protein: CASSPYSAAEQYF. Combining the CDR3 with reference TRBV7-2 and TRBJ2-7 gives the whole variable domain GAGVSQSPSNKVTEKGKDVELRCDPISGHTALYWYRQSLGQGLEFLIYFQGNSAPDKSGLPSDRFSAERTGGSVSTLTIQRTQQEDSAVYLCASSPYSAAEQYFGPGTRLTVT.

V gene TRBV2 combines with J gene TRBJ1-1; 7 nucleotides agree with TRBD1. Germline CDR1 is SNHLY and CDR2 is FYNNEI. The CDR3 contains 15 residues. The junction had 6 bases not matched to a gene; V was cut back by 4 bases and J by 1 base. As DNA, the CDR3 is TGTGCCAGCAGTGTAGAACAGGGGAAGAACACTGAAGCTTTCTTT. Translation gives CASSVEQGKNTEAFF.

The chain is built from TRBV5-4 and TRBJ2-3; D may be TRBD2 (6 bases). CDR3 length equals 15 residues. Deletions cut 4 bases from V and 2 bases from J, with 14 bases between. Germline V gene lookup returns CDR1 SGHNT and CDR2 YYREEE (reference sequence). In DNA form, the CDR3 reads TGTGCCAGCAGCCAGACTAGGTTGGTCACAGATACGCAGTATTTT. It yields the protein CASSQTRLVTDTQYF.

This chain connects TRBV28 to TRBJ1-1, with no clear D. With 10 bases removed from V and 2 bases from J, the gap between germline ends came to 14 bases. The CDR3 loop spans 13 amino acids. Germline loops: CDR1 MDHEN, CDR2 SYDVKM. This CDR3 reads CATRTGRNTEAFF. CDR3 sequence (DNA): TGTGCCACCCGGACGGGAAGAAACACTGAAGCTTTCTTT.

This rearrangement joins TRBV2 to TRBJ2-1, with 10 nucleotides matching TRBD2. Trimming removed 4 bases from V and 9 bases from J; junction bases left unmatched: 9. The CDR3 is 15 amino acids. Germline V gene lookup returns CDR1 SNHLY and CDR2 FYNNEI. CDR3 DNA sequence: TGTGCCAGCAGTGTCGGGCTAGCGGGAGAGAGTGAGCAGTTCTTC. It yields the protein CASSVGLAGESEQFF. The full variable domain, in which reference TRBV2 and TRBJ2-1 provide the parts outside the CDR3, is EPEVTQTPSHQVTQMGQEVILRCVPISNHLYFYWYRQILGQKVEFLVSFYNNEISEKSEIFDDQFSVERPDGSNFTLKIRSTKLEDSAMYFCASSVGLAGESEQFFGPGTRLTVL.

The V call is TRBV24-1, the J call TRBJ1-2; D is possibly TRBD1 (6 bases). There are 15 residues in the CDR3. Germline V CDR1 and CDR2: KGHDR, SFDVKD. Trimming pared 3 bases from V and 4 bases from J, leaving 14 bases between. CDR3 region: CATSDAAGEFYGYTF. Written as DNA, the CDR3 is TGTGCCACCAGTGATGCGGCAGGGGAGTTCTATGGCTACACCTTC.